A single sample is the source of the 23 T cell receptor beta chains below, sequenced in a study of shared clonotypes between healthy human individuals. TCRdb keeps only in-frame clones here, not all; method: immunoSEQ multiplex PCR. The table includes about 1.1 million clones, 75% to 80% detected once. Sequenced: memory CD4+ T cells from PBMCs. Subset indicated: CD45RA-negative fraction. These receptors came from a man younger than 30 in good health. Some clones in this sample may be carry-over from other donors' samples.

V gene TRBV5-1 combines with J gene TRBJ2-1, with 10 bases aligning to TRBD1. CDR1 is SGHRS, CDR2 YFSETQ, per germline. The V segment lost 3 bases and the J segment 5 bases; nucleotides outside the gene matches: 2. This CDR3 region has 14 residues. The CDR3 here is CASSWGTGDNEQFF. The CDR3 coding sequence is TGCGCCAGCAGCTGGGGGACAGGGGACAATGAGCAGTTCTTC.

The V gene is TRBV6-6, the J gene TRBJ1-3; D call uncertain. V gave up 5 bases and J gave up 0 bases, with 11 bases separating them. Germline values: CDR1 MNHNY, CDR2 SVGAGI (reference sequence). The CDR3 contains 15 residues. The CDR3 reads CASSHLQSSGNTIYF. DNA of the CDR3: TGTGCCAGCAGTCACCTACAGAGCTCTGGAAACACCATATATTTT.

This CDR3 is CASSNPGLAAPAADTQYF. CDR3 in DNA: TGCGCCAGCAGCAACCCGGGACTAGCGGCTCCCGCGGCAGATACGCAGTATTTT. The chain uses TRBV5-1 and TRBJ2-3; 11 bases fit TRBD2. This CDR3 contains 18 residues. The V gene end was trimmed by 4 bases and the J gene end by 4 bases; junction bases not matched to a gene: 14. CDR1 is SGHRS and CDR2 is YFSETQ in the germline V gene.

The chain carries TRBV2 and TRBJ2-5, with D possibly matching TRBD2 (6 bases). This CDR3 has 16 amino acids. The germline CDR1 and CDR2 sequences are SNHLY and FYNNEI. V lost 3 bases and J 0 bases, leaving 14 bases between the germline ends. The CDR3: CASSDLRDRYQETQYF. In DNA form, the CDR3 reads TGTGCCAGCAGTGATTTGCGGGATCGGTACCAAGAGACCCAGTACTTC.

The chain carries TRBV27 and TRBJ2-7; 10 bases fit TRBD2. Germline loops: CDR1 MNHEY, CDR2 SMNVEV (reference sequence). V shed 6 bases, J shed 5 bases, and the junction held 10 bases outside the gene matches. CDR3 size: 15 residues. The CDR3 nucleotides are TGTGCCAGCAGCCATCTAGCGGGAGCTAAGGACGAGCAGTACTTC. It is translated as CASSHLAGAKDEQYF.

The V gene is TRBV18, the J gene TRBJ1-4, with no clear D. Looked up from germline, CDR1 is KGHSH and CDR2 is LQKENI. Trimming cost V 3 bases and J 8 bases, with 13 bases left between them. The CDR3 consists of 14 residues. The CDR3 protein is CASSPDDGREKLFF. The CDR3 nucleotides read TGTGCCAGCTCACCGGACGACGGGCGGGAAAAACTGTTTTTT.

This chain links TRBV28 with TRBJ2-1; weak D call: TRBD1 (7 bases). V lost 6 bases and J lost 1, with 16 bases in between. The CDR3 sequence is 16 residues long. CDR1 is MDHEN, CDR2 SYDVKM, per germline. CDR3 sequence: CASRSRGAESYNEQFF. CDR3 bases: TGTGCCAGCAGGTCCAGGGGGGCCGAATCCTACAATGAGCAGTTCTTC.

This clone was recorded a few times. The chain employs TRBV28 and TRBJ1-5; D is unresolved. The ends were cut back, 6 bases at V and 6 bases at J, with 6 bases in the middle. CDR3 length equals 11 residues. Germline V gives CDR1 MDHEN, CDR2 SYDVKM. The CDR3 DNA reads TGTGCCAGCAGCTCGACTCAGCCCCAGCATTTT. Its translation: CASSSTQPQHF.

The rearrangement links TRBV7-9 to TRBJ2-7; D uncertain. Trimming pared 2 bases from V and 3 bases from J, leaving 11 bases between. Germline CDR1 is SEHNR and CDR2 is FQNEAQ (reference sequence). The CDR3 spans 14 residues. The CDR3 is CASSLTSRHYEQYF. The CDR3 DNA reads TGTGCCAGCAGCTTAACTTCTCGTCACTACGAGCAGTACTTC.

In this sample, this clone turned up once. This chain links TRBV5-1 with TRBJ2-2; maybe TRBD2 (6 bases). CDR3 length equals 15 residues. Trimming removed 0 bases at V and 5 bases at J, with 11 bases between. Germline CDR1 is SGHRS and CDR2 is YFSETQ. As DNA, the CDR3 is TGCGCCAGCAGCTTGGCCCTGACTAGAACCGGGGAGCTGTTTTTT. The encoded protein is CASSLALTRTGELFF.

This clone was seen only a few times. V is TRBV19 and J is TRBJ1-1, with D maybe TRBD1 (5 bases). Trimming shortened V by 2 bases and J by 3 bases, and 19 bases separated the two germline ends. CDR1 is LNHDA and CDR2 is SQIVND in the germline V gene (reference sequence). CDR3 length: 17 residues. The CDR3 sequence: CASSIPGAPVRDTEAFF. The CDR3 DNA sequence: TGTGCCAGTAGTATACCCGGGGCCCCTGTTCGGGACACTGAAGCTTTCTTT.

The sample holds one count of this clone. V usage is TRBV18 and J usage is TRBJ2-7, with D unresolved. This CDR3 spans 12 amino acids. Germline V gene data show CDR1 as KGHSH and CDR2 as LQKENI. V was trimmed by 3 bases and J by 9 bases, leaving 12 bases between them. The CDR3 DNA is TGTGCCAGCTCACCCCCTCTCGGTGGGCAGTACTTC. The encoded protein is CASSPPLGGQYF. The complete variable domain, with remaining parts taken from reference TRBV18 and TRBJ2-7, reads NAGVMQNPRHLVRRRGQEARLRCSPMKGHSHVYWYRQLPEEGLKFMVYLQKENIIDESGMPKERFSAEFPKEGPSILRIQQVVRGDSAAYFCASSPPLGGQYFGPGTRLTVT.

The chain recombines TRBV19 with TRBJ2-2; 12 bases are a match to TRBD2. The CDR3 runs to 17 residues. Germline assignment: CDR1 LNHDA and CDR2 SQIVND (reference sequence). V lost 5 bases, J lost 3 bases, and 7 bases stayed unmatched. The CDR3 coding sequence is TGTGCCAGTAGTCTACTCACTAGCGGGAGGTACACCGGGGAGCTGTTTTTT. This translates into CASSLLTSGRYTGELFF.

DNA of the CDR3: TGTGCCAGCAGTTCCTTTGCGGTTCGGGTGTTTTTT. Translating it yields CASSSFAVRVFF. The chain combines TRBV28 with TRBJ2-2; no reliable D call. The CDR3 is 12 amino acids. V was shortened by 4 bases and J by 15 bases, with 15 bases between the two germline ends. Germline-derived CDR1 and CDR2 are MDHEN and SYDVKM.

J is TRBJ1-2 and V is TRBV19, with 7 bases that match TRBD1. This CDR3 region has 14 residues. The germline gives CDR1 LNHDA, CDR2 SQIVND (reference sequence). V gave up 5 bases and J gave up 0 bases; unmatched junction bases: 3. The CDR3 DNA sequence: TGTGCCAGTAGTCCACAGGGGCCTAACTATGGCTACACCTTC. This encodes CASSPQGPNYGYTF.

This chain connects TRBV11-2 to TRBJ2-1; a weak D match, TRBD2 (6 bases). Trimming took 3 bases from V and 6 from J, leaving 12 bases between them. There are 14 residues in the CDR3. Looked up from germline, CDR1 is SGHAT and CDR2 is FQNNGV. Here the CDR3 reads CASSLVYGSNEQFF. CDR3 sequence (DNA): TGTGCCAGCAGCTTGGTGTACGGGAGCAATGAGCAGTTCTTC.

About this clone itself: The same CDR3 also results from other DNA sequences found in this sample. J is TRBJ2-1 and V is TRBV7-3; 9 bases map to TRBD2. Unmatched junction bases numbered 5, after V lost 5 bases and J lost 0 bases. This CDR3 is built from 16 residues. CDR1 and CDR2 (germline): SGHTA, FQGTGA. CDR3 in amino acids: CASSLAGPSSYNEQFF. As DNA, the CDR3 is TGTGCCAGCAGCCTAGCGGGACCTAGCTCCTACAATGAGCAGTTCTTC.

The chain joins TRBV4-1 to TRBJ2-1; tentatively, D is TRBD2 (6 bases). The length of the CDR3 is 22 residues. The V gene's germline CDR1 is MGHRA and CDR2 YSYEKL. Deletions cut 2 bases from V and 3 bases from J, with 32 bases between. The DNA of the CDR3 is TGCGCCAGCAGCCAAAGGGGACTCAACCGGGGTTCGGCGGACTACCTCTACAATGAGCAGTTCTTC. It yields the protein CASSQRGLNRGSADYLYNEQFF.

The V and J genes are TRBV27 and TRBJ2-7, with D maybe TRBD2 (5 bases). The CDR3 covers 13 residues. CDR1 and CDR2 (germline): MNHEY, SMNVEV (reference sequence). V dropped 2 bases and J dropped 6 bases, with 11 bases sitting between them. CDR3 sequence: CASSLIPRGEQYF. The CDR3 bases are TGTGCCAGCAGTTTAATCCCTCGGGGCGAGCAGTACTTC.

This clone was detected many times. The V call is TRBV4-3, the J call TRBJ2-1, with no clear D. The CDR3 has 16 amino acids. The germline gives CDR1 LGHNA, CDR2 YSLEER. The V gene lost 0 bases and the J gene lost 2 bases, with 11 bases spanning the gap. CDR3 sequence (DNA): TGCGCCAGCAGCCAAGATCTGGCCTCCCCCTACAATGAGCAGTTCTTC. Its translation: CASSQDLASPYNEQFF.

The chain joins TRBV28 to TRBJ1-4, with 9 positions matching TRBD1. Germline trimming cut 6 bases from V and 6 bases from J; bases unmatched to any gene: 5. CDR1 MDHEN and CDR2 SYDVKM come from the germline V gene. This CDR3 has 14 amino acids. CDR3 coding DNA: TGTGCCAGCAGGCAGACAGGGGGGGATGAAAAACTGTTTTTT. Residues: CASRQTGGDEKLFF. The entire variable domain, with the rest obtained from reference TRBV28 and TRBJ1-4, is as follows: DVKVTQSSRYLVKRTGEKVFLECVQDMDHENMFWYRQDPGLGLRLIYFSYDVKMKEKGDIPEGYSVSREKKERFSLILESASTNQTSMYLCASRQTGGDEKLFFGSGTQLSVL.

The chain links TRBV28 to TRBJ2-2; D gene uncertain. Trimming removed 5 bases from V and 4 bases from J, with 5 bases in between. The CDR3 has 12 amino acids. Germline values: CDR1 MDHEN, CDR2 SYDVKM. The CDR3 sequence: CASSPSTGELFF. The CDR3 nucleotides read TGTGCCAGCAGTCCTTCCACCGGGGAGCTGTTTTTT.

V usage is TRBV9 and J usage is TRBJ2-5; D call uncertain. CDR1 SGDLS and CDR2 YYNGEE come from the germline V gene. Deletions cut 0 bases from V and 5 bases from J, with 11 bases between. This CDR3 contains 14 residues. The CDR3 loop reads CASSVAVGRETQYF. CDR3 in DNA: TGTGCCAGCAGCGTAGCGGTGGGAAGGGAGACCCAGTACTTC.